This T cell receptor beta chain was recorded in a study of blood T cell repertoires in COVID-19. At the level of the study: Nucleic acid was either cDNA or gDNA, and it came from T cells, B-cell-depleted T cells, or PBMCs.

Sequencing used immunoSEQ multiplex PCR; TCRdb keeps in-frame clones, though not all of them. Of hundreds of thousands of clones in the sample, about nine tenths were seen once. Sequenced sample: PBMCs or T cells enriched from blood (not recorded which). This receptor was identified in a woman in her twenties or thirties with acute COVID-19.

The CDR3 reads CASSLVLSDRVGSGYTF. In nucleotides, the CDR3 is TGTGCCAGCAGCTTAGTCCTCTCGGACAGGGTCGGGTCTGGCTACACCTTC. This chain joins TRBV7-9 and TRBJ1-2, with 8 bases aligning to TRBD1. The trim removed 1 base at V and 7 bases at J, leaving 14 bases unmatched. The germline gives CDR1 SEHNR, CDR2 FQNEAQ (reference sequence). There are 17 residues in the CDR3.